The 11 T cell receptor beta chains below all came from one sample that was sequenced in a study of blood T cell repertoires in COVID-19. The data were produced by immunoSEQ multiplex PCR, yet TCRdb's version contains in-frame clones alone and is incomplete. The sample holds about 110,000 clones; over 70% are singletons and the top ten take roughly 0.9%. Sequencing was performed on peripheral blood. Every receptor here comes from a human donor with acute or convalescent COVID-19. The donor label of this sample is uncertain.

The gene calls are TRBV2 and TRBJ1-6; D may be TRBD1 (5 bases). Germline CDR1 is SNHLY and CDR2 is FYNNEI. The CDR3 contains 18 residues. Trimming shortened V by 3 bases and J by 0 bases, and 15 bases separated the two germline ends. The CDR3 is CASSDIGTLGSYNSPLHF. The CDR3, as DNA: TGTGCCAGCAGTGATATCGGGACTCTAGGCTCCTATAATTCACCCCTCCACTTT.

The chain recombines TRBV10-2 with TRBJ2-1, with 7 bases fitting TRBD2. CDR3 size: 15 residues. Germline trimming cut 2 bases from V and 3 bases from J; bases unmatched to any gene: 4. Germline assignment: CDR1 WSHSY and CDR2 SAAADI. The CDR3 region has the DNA TGCGCCAGCAGTGAGGGCGGGGGTCTCTACAATGAGCAGTTCTTC. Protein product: CASSEGGGLYNEQFF.

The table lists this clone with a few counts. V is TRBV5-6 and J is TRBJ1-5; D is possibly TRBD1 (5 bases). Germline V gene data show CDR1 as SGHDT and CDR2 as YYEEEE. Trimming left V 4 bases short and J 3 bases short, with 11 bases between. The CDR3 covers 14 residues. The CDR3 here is CASSIRTLNQPQHF. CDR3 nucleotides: TGTGCCAGCAGCATCAGGACACTCAATCAGCCCCAGCATTTT.

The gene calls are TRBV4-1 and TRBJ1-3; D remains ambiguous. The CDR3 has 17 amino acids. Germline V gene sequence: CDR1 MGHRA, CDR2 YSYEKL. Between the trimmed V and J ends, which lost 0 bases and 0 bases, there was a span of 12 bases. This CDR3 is CASSQDLIRSSGNTIYF. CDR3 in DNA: TGCGCCAGCAGCCAAGATCTAATCCGGAGCTCTGGAAACACCATATATTTT.

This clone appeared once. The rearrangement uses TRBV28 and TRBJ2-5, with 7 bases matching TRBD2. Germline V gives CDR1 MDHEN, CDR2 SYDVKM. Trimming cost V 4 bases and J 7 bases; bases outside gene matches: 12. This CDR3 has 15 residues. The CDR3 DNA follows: TGTGCCAGCAGTTCCCCCTCTGGGGGGGTTGGGACCCAGTACTTC. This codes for CASSSPSGGVGTQYF.

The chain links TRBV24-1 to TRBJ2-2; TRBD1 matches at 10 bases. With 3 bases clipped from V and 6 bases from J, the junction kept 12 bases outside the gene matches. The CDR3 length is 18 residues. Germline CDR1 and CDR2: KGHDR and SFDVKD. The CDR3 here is CATSDRDRGNLGAGELFF. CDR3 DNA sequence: TGTGCCACCAGTGATAGGGACAGGGGTAACCTGGGAGCCGGGGAGCTGTTTTTT.

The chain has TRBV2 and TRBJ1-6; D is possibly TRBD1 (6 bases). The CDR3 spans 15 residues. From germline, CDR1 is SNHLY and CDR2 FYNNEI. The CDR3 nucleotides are TGTGCAACCCTAATTGGACAGAGCTATAATTCACCCCTCCACTTT. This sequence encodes CATLIGQSYNSPLHF.

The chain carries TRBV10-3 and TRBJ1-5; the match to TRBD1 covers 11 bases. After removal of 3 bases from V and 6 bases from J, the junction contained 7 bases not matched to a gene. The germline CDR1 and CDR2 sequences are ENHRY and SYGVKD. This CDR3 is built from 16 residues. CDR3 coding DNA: TGTGCCATCAGTGACCCGGGACAGGGGGTCGGTCAGCCCCAGCATTTT. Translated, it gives CAISDPGQGVGQPQHF.

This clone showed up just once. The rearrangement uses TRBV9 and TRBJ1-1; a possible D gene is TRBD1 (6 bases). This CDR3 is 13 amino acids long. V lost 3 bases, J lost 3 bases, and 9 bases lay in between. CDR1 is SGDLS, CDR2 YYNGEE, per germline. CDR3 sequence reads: CASSEGTYTEAFF. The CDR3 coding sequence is TGTGCCAGCAGCGAAGGGACATACACTGAAGCTTTCTTT.

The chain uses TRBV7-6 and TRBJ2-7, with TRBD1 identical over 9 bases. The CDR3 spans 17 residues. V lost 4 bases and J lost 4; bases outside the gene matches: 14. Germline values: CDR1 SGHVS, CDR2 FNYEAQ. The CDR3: CASSSKSGGQGLYEQYF. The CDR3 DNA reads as TGTGCCAGCAGCTCCAAATCAGGGGGACAGGGTTTATACGAGCAGTACTTC. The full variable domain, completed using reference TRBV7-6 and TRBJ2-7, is GAGVSQSPRYKVTKRGQDVALRCDPISGHVSLYWYRQALGQGPEFLTYFNYEAQQDKSGLPNDRFSAERPEGSISTLTIQRTEQRDSAMYRCASSSKSGGQGLYEQYFGPGTRLTVT.

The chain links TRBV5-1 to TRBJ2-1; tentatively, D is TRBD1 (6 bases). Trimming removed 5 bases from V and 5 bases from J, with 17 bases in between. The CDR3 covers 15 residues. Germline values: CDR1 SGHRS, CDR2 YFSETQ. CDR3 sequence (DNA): TGCGCCAGCAGTTCGGACAGTAGGGAGAACAATGAGCAGTTCTTC. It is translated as CASSSDSRENNEQFF.